The 2 T cell receptor beta chains in this list originate from one sample, sequenced in a study of regulatory T cells in long-lasting Graves disease. Building the TCR beta libraries relied on iRepertoire HTBI primers, and CDR3 regions underwent Arm-PCR. MiXCR, applied by TCRdb to the multiplex PCR reads, yields one record per CDR3 protein. The repertoire holds almost 450,000 distinct CDR3 sequences, about 15% seen once, with roughly 10% in the top ten. Sample time point: newly diagnosed GD, antithyroid drugs for less than 3 months. From PBMCs, RNA was extracted and then used to make the TCR library. The same data also contributed to another study, on T cells in Graves' hyperthyroidism and ophthalmopathy.

The material was peripheral blood mononuclear cells (PBMCs), obtained at new diagnosis, from a patient treated with antithyroid drugs. These receptor sequences come from a woman in her 30s with Graves disease.

This clonotype was found many times. V gene TRBV5-1 combines with J gene TRBJ1-1; D may be TRBD1 (6 bases). The germline gives CDR1 SGHRS, CDR2 YFSETQ. Trimming pared 5 bases from V and 1 base from J, leaving 21 bases between. The CDR3 is made up of 17 amino acids. The CDR3 loop is CASSLLRGGQRNTEAFF. CDR3 DNA: TGCGCCAGCAGTCTTTTACGAGGGGGGCAGCGGAACACTGAAGCTTTCTTT. Complete variable domain (other parts from reference TRBV5-1 and TRBJ1-1): KAGVTQTPRYLIKTRGQQVTLSCSPISGHRSVSWYQQTPGQGLQFLFEYFSETQRNKGNFPGRFSGRQFSNSRSEMNVSTLELGDSALYLCASSLLRGGQRNTEAFFGQGTRLTVV.

This clonotype was seen repeatedly, ten times or more. The V call is TRBV10-3, the J call TRBJ2-7; D call uncertain. The V and J ends lost 4 bases and 5 bases respectively, with 18 bases between them. The CDR3 totals 15 residues. Germline CDR1 reads ENHRY; CDR2 reads SYGVKD. Here the CDR3 DNA reads TGTGCCATCAGTGGCTTGGGATTCCAGCAGGACGAGCAGTACTTC. As protein: CAISGLGFQQDEQYF.